This T cell receptor beta chain came from a study of blood T cell repertoires in COVID-19. Study in general: Spain, Italy and the United States supplied samples that represented acute and convalescent COVID-19. PBMCs, B-cell-depleted T cells, or T cells provided the cDNA or gDNA that made up the material.

J gave up 4 bases and V 10 bases, and 5 bases lay outside the gene matches. CDR3 length equals 12 residues. Germline V gives CDR1 SNHLY, CDR2 FYNNEI. Original data processing: Cell counts per sample came from amplifying reference gene primers. Sequenced by immunoSEQ multiplex PCR; TCRdb stores in-frame clones only, minus some. V and J calls and clone size are given by that table; D and trimming were obtained from the DNA. The sample carries tens of thousands of clones, more than 75% recorded once. Sequenced input: peripheral blood. The receptor's source is a man in his fifties with active or convalescent COVID-19. The chain has TRBV2 and TRBJ2-3; TRBD1 aligns across 7 bases. The CDR3 protein is CATQGESDTQYF. In nucleotides, the CDR3 is TGTGCCACCCAGGGGGAGTCAGATACGCAGTATTTT.